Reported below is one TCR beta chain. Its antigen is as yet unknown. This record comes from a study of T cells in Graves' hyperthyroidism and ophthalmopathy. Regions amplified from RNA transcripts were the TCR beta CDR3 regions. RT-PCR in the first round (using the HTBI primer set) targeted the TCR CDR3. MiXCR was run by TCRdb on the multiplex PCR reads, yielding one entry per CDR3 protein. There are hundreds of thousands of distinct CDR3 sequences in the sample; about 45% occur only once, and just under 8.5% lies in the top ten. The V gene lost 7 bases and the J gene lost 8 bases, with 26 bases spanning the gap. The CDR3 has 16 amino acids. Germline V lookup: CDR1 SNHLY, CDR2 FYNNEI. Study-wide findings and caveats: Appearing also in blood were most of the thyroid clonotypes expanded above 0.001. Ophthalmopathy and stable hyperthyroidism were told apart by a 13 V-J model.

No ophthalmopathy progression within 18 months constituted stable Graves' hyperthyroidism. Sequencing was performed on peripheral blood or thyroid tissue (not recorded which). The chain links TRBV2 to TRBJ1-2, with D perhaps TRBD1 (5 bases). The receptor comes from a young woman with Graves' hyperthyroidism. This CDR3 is CASTPGVGTVLIGYTF. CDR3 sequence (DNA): TGTGCCAGCACCCCCGGGGTGGGGACGGTCTTAATCGGCTACACCTTC.